Here is one T cell receptor (beta chain) with its context. Trimming removed 0 bases at V and 3 bases at J, with 12 bases between. The CDR3 covers 16 residues. CDR1 and CDR2 from the germline V gene are SGHRS and YFSETQ. Data came from immunoSEQ multiplex PCR; TCRdb stores just in-frame clones and leaves some out. In the table there are roughly 80,000 clones, 85% to 90% of which are singletons. The data are from a study of glioma-infiltrating T cells after dendritic cell vaccination. For the study at large: Autologous tumor lysate-pulsed dendritic cell vaccination was given between about 2003 and 2012.

Selection required adequate fresh-frozen tumor tissue plus more than two years' survival data. Isocitrate dehydrogenase mutation was absent in all glioblastoma patients. The clonotype originates from a human donor with glioblastoma. The chain employs TRBV5-1 and TRBJ2-2, with D maybe TRBD2 (5 bases). This sample comprised blood, obtained before dendritic cell vaccination. The CDR3 loop reads CASSLVGGLHTGELFF. CDR3 nucleotides: TGCGCCAGCAGCTTGGTCGGAGGTTTACACACCGGGGAGCTGTTTTTT.